This T cell receptor beta chain was captured by sequencing in a study of Graves' ophthalmopathy and Graves' hyperthyroidism. Findings of the study overall: A majority of expanded thyroid clonotypes exceeding 0.001 frequency were likewise present in blood.

The ends were cut back, 8 bases at V and 0 bases at J, with 20 bases in the middle. CDR3 length equals 16 residues. Germline V gene sequence: CDR1 SGHAT, CDR2 FQNNGV. To note about this clonotype: The antigen remains unidentified.

RNA transcripts were the template, and TCR beta CDR3 regions were amplified from them. An initial RT-PCR round employing HTBI primers preceded a second-round multiplex PCR. TCRdb passed the multiplex PCR reads through MiXCR, listing each CDR3 protein once. The sample consists of approximately 480,000 distinct CDR3 sequences, approximately 15% of them appearing once. Excluded: other autoimmune disease, uncontrolled infection, pregnancy or lactation. The receptor's source is a woman aged 25 to 45 with Graves' ophthalmopathy. Sequenced: blood. V usage is TRBV11-2 and J usage is TRBJ2-7; D possibly corresponds to TRBD1 (5 bases). CDR3 amino acids: CASRLVGTGNSYEQYF. The CDR3 DNA follows: TGTGCCAGCCGGCTGGTGGGTACAGGAAACTCCTACGAGCAGTACTTC.